This T cell receptor beta chain was found in a study of CD8+ T cells in alopecia areata. RNA extraction and reverse transcription yielded cDNA as sequencing template. Assay used: immunoSEQ multiplex PCR; TCRdb lists only in-frame clones, some missing. The data show 150,000 or so clones, with around 50% seen just once and less than 20% held by the top ten. Findings and limits, study-wide: Normal skin's resident alphabeta T cells are also sequenced in scalp samples.

Regarding this clone: Its target is not known.

Lesional scalp punch biopsies and peripheral blood were collected from alopecia areata patients. This CDR3 spans 12 amino acids. The V and J ends lost 6 bases and 0 bases respectively, with 0 bases between them. Germline V gene lookup returns CDR1 MNHNS and CDR2 SASEGT. The TCR was taken from a human donor with alopecia areata. The sequences come from CD8+ T cells sorted from blood, collected at week 0. V gene TRBV6-1 combines with J gene TRBJ2-6; D gene unclear. The CDR3 nucleotides are TGTGCCAGCAGCTCTGGGGCCAACGTCCTGACTTTC. Translation: CASSSGANVLTF.